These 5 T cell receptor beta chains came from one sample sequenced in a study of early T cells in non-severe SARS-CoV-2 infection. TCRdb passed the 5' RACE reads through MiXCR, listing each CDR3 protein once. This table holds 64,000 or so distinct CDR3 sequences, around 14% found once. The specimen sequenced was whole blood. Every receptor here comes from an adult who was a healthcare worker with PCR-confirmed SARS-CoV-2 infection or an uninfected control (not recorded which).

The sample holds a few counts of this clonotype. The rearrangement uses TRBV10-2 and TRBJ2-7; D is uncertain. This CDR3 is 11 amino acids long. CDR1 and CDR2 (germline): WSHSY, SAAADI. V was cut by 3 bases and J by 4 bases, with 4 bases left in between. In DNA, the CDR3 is TGCGCCAGCAGTGATTTGTACGAGCAGTACTTC. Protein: CASSDLYEQYF.

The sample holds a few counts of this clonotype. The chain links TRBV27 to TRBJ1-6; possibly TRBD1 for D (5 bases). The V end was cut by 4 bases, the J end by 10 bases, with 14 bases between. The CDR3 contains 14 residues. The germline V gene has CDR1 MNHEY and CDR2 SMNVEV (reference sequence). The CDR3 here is CASSSPDTRSPLHF. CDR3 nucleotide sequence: TGTGCCAGCAGTTCGCCGGACACTCGGTCACCCCTCCACTTT.

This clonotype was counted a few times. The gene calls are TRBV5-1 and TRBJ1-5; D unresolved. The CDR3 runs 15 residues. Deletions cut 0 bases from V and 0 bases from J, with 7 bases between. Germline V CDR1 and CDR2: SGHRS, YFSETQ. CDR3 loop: CASSLGLNSNQPQHF. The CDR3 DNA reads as TGCGCCAGCAGCTTGGGGTTGAATAGCAATCAGCCCCAGCATTTT.

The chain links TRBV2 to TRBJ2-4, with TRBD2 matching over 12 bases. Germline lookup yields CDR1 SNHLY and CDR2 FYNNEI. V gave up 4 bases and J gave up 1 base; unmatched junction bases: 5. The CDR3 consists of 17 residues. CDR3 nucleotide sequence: TGTGCCAGCAGTGCACTCGGGACTAGCGGGGCCAAAAACATTCAGTACTTC. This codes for CASSALGTSGAKNIQYF.

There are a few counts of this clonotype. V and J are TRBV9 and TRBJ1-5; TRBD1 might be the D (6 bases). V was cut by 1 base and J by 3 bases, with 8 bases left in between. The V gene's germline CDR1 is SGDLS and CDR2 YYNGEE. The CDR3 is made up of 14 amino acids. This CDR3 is CASSVSGVNQPQHF. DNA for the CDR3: TGTGCCAGCAGCGTATCAGGGGTCAATCAGCCCCAGCATTTT.